The rows below give T cell receptor beta chains drawn from one sample of a study of identical twins. TCRdb redid the calling of the 5' RACE reads with MiXCR, one entry per CDR3 protein. The sample has hundreds of thousands of distinct CDR3 sequences; around 10% are singletons. Sequenced: memory (CD45RO+) T cells sorted from blood. Receptors originate from a woman between 18 and 29 years old in good health. The CDR3 runs from the conserved cysteine through the conserved F or W. Fields, in order: CDR3 DNA, CDR3 protein, V gene, clone size, D gene, J gene. A D gene is named only where the DNA matches it firmly. Expanded clones get a size class; other rows say once, few or many, or leave the size out.

DNA: TGTGCCAGCAGCTTAGTCCCCACCGGGAGCAGAGATACGCAGTATTTT
CDR3: CASSLVPTGSRDTQYF
V: TRBV7-2
size: few
D: .
J: TRBJ2-3

DNA: TGTGCCAGCAGCTTAGCGGGGAGTCCCAGCCGAGATACGCAGTATTTT
CDR3: CASSLAGSPSRDTQYF
V: TRBV7-2
size: many
D: .
J: TRBJ2-3

DNA: TGCGCCAGCAGCTTGGTGGCATCTGGTAACTATGGCTACACCTTC
CDR3: CASSLVASGNYGYTF
V: TRBV5-1
size: medium-sized
D: .
J: TRBJ1-2

DNA: TGTGCCAGCAGTTCCGGGACTAAGGTCACAGATACGCAGTATTTT
CDR3: CASSSGTKVTDTQYF
V: TRBV6-2/TRBV6-3
size: few
D: TRBD2
J: TRBJ2-3

DNA: TGTGCCAGCAAGGAGAACTCCTTCCTTCATTTT
CDR3: CASKENSFLHF
V: TRBV6-2/TRBV6-3
size: .
D: .
J: TRBJ1-6

DNA: TGTGCCATCAGTGCGTCAGGAGATGGCTACACCTTC
CDR3: CAISASGDGYTF
V: TRBV10-3
size: .
D: .
J: TRBJ1-2

DNA: TGTGCCAGCAGTCGAAGAGTTAGTAATTCACCCCTCCACTTT
CDR3: CASSRRVSNSPLHF
V: TRBV12-3/TRBV12-4
size: .
D: .
J: TRBJ1-6

DNA: TGTGCCAGCAGCGCAGGACTAGCGGGAGTAACGGGCAATGAGCAGTTCTTC
CDR3: CASSAGLAGVTGNEQFF
V: TRBV9
size: .
D: TRBD2
J: TRBJ2-1

DNA: TGCAGTGCTCAAGACCCGGTCATGAACACTGAAGCTTTCTTT
CDR3: CSAQDPVMNTEAFF
V: TRBV20-1
size: many
D: .
J: TRBJ1-1

DNA: TGTGCCAGCAGTTACCCGGACTGGGCGGCACTCGGTCTTAAAGCCTTCTTT
CDR3: CASSYPDWAALGLKAFF
V: TRBV6-2/TRBV6-3
size: few
D: .
J: TRBJ1-1

DNA: TGTGCCAGCAGCGTAGGACAGGCGGGGACCGGGGAGCTGTTTTTT
CDR3: CASSVGQAGTGELFF
V: TRBV9
size: .
D: .
J: TRBJ2-2

DNA: TGCAGTGCTAGCCTGGATGGTGAAAAACTGTTTTTT
CDR3: CSASLDGEKLFF
V: TRBV20-1
size: .
D: .
J: TRBJ1-4

DNA: TGTGCCAGCTCACCCCAGGGACAGCTCTACGAGCAGTACTTC
CDR3: CASSPQGQLYEQYF
V: TRBV18
size: .
D: TRBD1
J: TRBJ2-7

DNA: TGTGCCAGCAGCTTAGGGCTCGACAGGGGGCGGACCGAGCAGTACTTC
CDR3: CASSLGLDRGRTEQYF
V: TRBV7-2
size: .
D: TRBD1
J: TRBJ2-7

DNA: TGTGCCAGCAGCCTAAGGGACAGGGGTTCCTACACCTTC
CDR3: CASSLRDRGSYTF
V: TRBV3-1
size: many
D: TRBD1
J: TRBJ1-2

DNA: TGTGCCAGCAGCCGTAATTCGGACAACTATGGCTACACCTTC
CDR3: CASSRNSDNYGYTF
V: TRBV7-3
size: .
D: .
J: TRBJ1-2

DNA: TGTGCCAGCACCCTCCGGGCCCTCGGGGGCTACACCTTC
CDR3: CASTLRALGGYTF
V: TRBV12-3/TRBV12-4
size: many
D: .
J: TRBJ1-2

DNA: TGTGCCAGCTCACTCCCGGATCAGCCCCAGCATTTT
CDR3: CASSLPDQPQHF
V: TRBV18
size: .
D: .
J: TRBJ1-5

DNA: TGTGCCAGCTCACCACCGATACAGGGGGCGAATGAAAAACTGTTTTTT
CDR3: CASSPPIQGANEKLFF
V: TRBV18
size: .
D: TRBD1
J: TRBJ1-4

DNA: TGTGCCAGCAGCTCAAACACGCCATCTTGGACAGGGAAGGACACCGGGGAGCTGTTTTTT
CDR3: CASSSNTPSWTGKDTGELFF
V: TRBV5-6
size: few
D: TRBD1
J: TRBJ2-2

DNA: TGTGCCAGCAGTTTGCGGGCAGGGCGATCCGGGGAGCTGTTTTTT
CDR3: CASSLRAGRSGELFF
V: TRBV12-3/TRBV12-4
size: many
D: .
J: TRBJ2-2

DNA: TGCAGTGCTAGGAATGGACCTGGAAACACCATATATTTT
CDR3: CSARNGPGNTIYF
V: TRBV20-1
size: many
D: .
J: TRBJ1-3

DNA: TGTGCCAGCAGTCGTAGCGGGGACAGCACAGATACGCAGTATTTT
CDR3: CASSRSGDSTDTQYF
V: TRBV3-1
size: few
D: TRBD2
J: TRBJ2-3